A single sample gave rise to the 2 T cell receptor beta chains below, sequenced in a study of T cells in Graves' hyperthyroidism and ophthalmopathy (dated by TCRdb to between 2018 and 2020). Library generation was performed with multiplex PCR. TCRdb shows the sequencer as Illumina HiSeq 2000. TCR beta CDR3 regions were amplified from RNA transcripts. The first round of RT-PCR for the TCR CDR3 was performed with the HTBI primer set and the Qiagen OneStep RT-PCR kit. TCRdb reprocessed the public reads (quality trimming at Q25 with fastp, clone calling with MiXCR) and kept in-frame beta chains. Every CDR3 protein is listed once, alongside the most common genes and DNA of its rows. This sample is represented by about 300,000 distinct CDR3 sequences; roughly 20% of them were singletons. The ten largest clones add up to about 35% of the sample. The sequenced sample consisted of blood. The receptors stem from a man between 50 and 59 years old with Graves' ophthalmopathy.

The chain recombines TRBV7-6 with TRBJ2-7; 9 bases map to TRBD2. CDR3 length: 14 residues. Germline V CDR1 and CDR2: SGHVS, FNYEAQ. The V segment lost 4 bases and the J segment 7 bases; nucleotides outside the gene matches: 8. CDR3 in DNA: TGTGCCAGCAGCTCTTTTAGCGGGAGAGGGGAGCAGTACTTC. The encoded protein is CASSSFSGRGEQYF.

This chain joins TRBV7-8 and TRBJ2-2; D gene unclear. V was pared by 4 bases and J by 7 bases, with 13 bases between. This CDR3 has 14 residues. Germline V CDR1 and CDR2: SGHVS, FQNEAQ. The CDR3 DNA is TGTGCCAGCAGCTCGAAACGCGGCGTCGGGGAGCTGTTTTTT. This codes for CASSSKRGVGELFF.